The clone carrying this TCR beta chain has more than one count but fewer than ten. The sample comes from a study of T-cell reconstitution after alpha-beta-depleted transplantation in children. Unique molecular identifiers were used to barcode this TCRbeta library. TCRdb used MiXCR to reprocess the PCR reads, holding one entry per CDR3 protein. The repertoire holds around 440,000 distinct CDR3 sequences, with roughly 15% as singletons. Looked up from germline, CDR1 is MNHNS and CDR2 is SASEGT. V was pared by 8 bases and J by 0 bases, with 16 bases between. The length of the CDR3 is 15 residues. Here the sequenced sample was PBMCs, mostly from graft donor cells, taken 360 days after TCRalphabeta/CD19-depleted stem cell transplant. The J gene is TRBJ1-1, the V gene TRBV6-1, with D possibly being TRBD1 (5 bases). This clonotype originated in a boy under three years old who had a stem cell transplant for Wiskott-Aldrich syndrome, so the T cells may come from the graft donor. The chain's CDR3 is CASLKAGRVNTEAFF. Written as DNA, the CDR3 is TGTGCCAGCCTTAAGGCAGGGAGAGTGAACACTGAAGCTTTCTTT.